The rows below give T cell receptor beta chains drawn from one sample of a study of shared clonotypes between healthy human individuals. Method: immunoSEQ multiplex PCR; TCRdb's copy keeps in-frame clones and lacks some. The sample consists of a few million clones, about 92% of them appearing once. Sequencing input: naive CD4+ T cells from PBMCs. All receptors derive from a man between 18 and 29 years old in good health. Some clones in this sample may be carry-over from other donors' samples. Both conserved end residues are part of each CDR3. Fields, in order: CDR3 protein, CDR3 DNA, clone size, J gene, V gene, D gene. A D gene is named only where the DNA matches it firmly. Size tells how often a clone was seen (once, few, many) or the class of an expanded clone, and some rows leave it out.

CDR3 protein: CASSHPGGSEAFF; CDR3 DNA: TGTGCCAGCAGTCACCCCGGGGGCTCTGAAGCTTTCTTT; clone size: once; J gene: TRBJ1-1; V gene: TRBV7-9; D gene: NA
CDR3 protein: CASSLVQREWTYNEQFF; CDR3 DNA: TGCGCCAGCAGCTTGGTGCAGCGGGAGTGGACCTACAATGAGCAGTTCTTC; clone size: NA; J gene: TRBJ2-1; V gene: TRBV5-1; D gene: TRBD2
CDR3 protein: CASSANRGADTQYF; CDR3 DNA: TGTGCCAGCAGTGCAAACAGGGGCGCAGATACGCAGTATTTT; clone size: NA; J gene: TRBJ2-3; V gene: TRBV28; D gene: TRBD1
CDR3 protein: CASSPGRAKNIQYF; CDR3 DNA: TGTGCCAGCAGCCCCGGAAGAGCCAAAAACATTCAGTACTTC; clone size: NA; J gene: TRBJ2-4; V gene: TRBV11-2; D gene: NA
CDR3 protein: CASSELSATNYGYTF; CDR3 DNA: TGTGCCAGCAGTGAATTAAGTGCGACTAACTATGGCTACACCTTC; clone size: NA; J gene: TRBJ1-2; V gene: TRBV6-1; D gene: NA
CDR3 protein: CSVEGLINTEAFF; CDR3 DNA: TGCAGCGTTGAGGGGCTCATAAACACTGAAGCTTTCTTT; clone size: NA; J gene: TRBJ1-1; V gene: TRBV29-1; D gene: NA
CDR3 protein: CASSDTGVWNIQYF; CDR3 DNA: TGTGCCAGCAGCGATACAGGGGTTTGGAACATTCAGTACTTC; clone size: NA; J gene: TRBJ2-4; V gene: TRBV4-2; D gene: TRBD1
CDR3 protein: CASSTTVDSYEQYF; CDR3 DNA: TGCGCCAGCAGCACAACCGTAGACAGCTACGAGCAGTACTTC; clone size: NA; J gene: TRBJ2-7; V gene: TRBV5-1; D gene: NA
CDR3 protein: CASSLVKGHTEAFF; CDR3 DNA: TGTGCCAGCAGTTTGGTCAAGGGCCACACTGAAGCTTTCTTT; clone size: NA; J gene: TRBJ1-1; V gene: TRBV28; D gene: NA
CDR3 protein: CASSRPGQPSGNTIYF; CDR3 DNA: TGTGCCAGCAGCCGGCCTGGACAGCCCTCTGGAAACACCATATATTTT; clone size: NA; J gene: TRBJ1-3; V gene: TRBV14; D gene: NA
CDR3 protein: CASSARVSRQIHQETQYF; CDR3 DNA: TGTGCCAGCAGCGCCCGGGTTTCGAGACAGATCCACCAAGAGACCCAGTACTTC; clone size: NA; J gene: TRBJ2-5; V gene: TRBV9; D gene: NA
CDR3 protein: CASSWTRAGELFF; CDR3 DNA: TGTGCCAGCTCCTGGACTAGGGCCGGGGAGCTGTTTTTT; clone size: NA; J gene: TRBJ2-2; V gene: TRBV18; D gene: TRBD2
CDR3 protein: CASTRAQGQPQHF; CDR3 DNA: TGTGCCAGCACCCGGGCCCAGGGGCAGCCCCAGCATTTT; clone size: NA; J gene: TRBJ1-5; V gene: TRBV28; D gene: NA
CDR3 protein: CASSTGQVMNTEAFF; CDR3 DNA: TGTGCCAGTAGTACGGGACAGGTCATGAACACTGAAGCTTTCTTT; clone size: NA; J gene: TRBJ1-1; V gene: TRBV19; D gene: TRBD1
CDR3 protein: CASSLRTAGQGNNEQFF; CDR3 DNA: TGTGCCAGCAGCTTACGGACGGCGGGACAGGGGAACAATGAGCAGTTCTTC; clone size: NA; J gene: TRBJ2-1; V gene: TRBV11-1; D gene: TRBD1
CDR3 protein: CASSVQYGTEAFF; CDR3 DNA: TGTGCCAGCAGTGTCCAATACGGAACTGAAGCTTTCTTT; clone size: few; J gene: TRBJ1-1; V gene: TRBV6-4; D gene: NA
CDR3 protein: CASSLSGSNTEAFF; CDR3 DNA: TGTGCCAGCAGCTTATCAGGGAGCAACACTGAAGCTTTCTTT; clone size: few; J gene: TRBJ1-1; V gene: TRBV7-7; D gene: NA
CDR3 protein: CASSDQGNYGYTF; CDR3 DNA: TGTGCCAGCAGTGACCAGGGTAACTATGGCTACACCTTC; clone size: NA; J gene: TRBJ1-2; V gene: TRBV6-1; D gene: NA
CDR3 protein: CASSLSGGRLEQYF; CDR3 DNA: TGTGCCAGCAGTTTAAGTGGCGGGAGACTGGAGCAGTACTTC; clone size: once; J gene: TRBJ2-7; V gene: TRBV28; D gene: TRBD2
CDR3 protein: CASSSMGLSTGGVYEQYF; CDR3 DNA: TGTGCCAGTAGTTCAATGGGACTGTCTACCGGGGGGGTCTACGAGCAGTACTTC; clone size: NA; J gene: TRBJ2-7; V gene: TRBV19; D gene: TRBD2
CDR3 protein: CASSTSGAGYEQYF; CDR3 DNA: TGTGCCAGCAGTACCTCGGGGGCCGGATACGAGCAGTACTTC; clone size: few; J gene: TRBJ2-7; V gene: TRBV27; D gene: NA
CDR3 protein: CASSPGHTEAFF; CDR3 DNA: TGTGCCAGCAGCCCTGGACATACTGAAGCTTTCTTT; clone size: NA; J gene: TRBJ1-1; V gene: TRBV7-2; D gene: NA
CDR3 protein: CASSLGTGGTEAFF; CDR3 DNA: TGTGCCAGCAGCTTAGGGACAGGGGGGACTGAAGCTTTCTTT; clone size: NA; J gene: TRBJ1-1; V gene: TRBV13; D gene: TRBD1